These T cell receptor beta chains were read from a single sample in a study of OX40 agonist ivuxolimab in advanced cancers. TCRdb keeps only in-frame clones here, not all; method: immunoSEQ multiplex PCR. The sample includes about 42,000 clones, approximately 78% of them seen just once. The sequenced sample was CD4+ or CD8+ T cells sorted from blood, obtained in a trial of the OX40 agonist ivuxolimab. The receptor set was obtained from an adult with an advanced solid tumor such as melanoma, head and neck, liver or kidney cancer. Both conserved end residues are part of each CDR3. A D gene is named only where the DNA matches it firmly.

j_call v_call d_call cdr3_aa
TRBJ1-1 TRBV5-1 NA CASSLVGAMNTEAFF
TRBJ2-5 TRBV11-2 NA CASSLHTRETQYF
TRBJ1-3 TRBV7-9 NA CASSPAGNTIYF
TRBJ1-5 TRBV6-1 NA CASSAGQPQPQHF
TRBJ1-1 TRBV18 TRBD1 CASSPDRAITEAFF
TRBJ2-5 TRBV2 NA CASSEEVTETQYF
TRBJ1-1 TRBV30 NA CAWSWGGEAFF
TRBJ2-5 TRBV27 NA CASSPWIQETQYF
TRBJ1-1 TRBV4-2 TRBD1 CASSQGTGENTEAFF
TRBJ1-1 TRBV7-9 NA CASSLSRSTEAFF
TRBJ1-4 TRBV11-3 NA CASSLRAAPTNEKLFF
TRBJ2-3 TRBV29-1 TRBD1 CSAGQGPDTQYF
TRBJ1-4 TRBV2 TRBD1 CASSRQGSATNEKLFF
TRBJ2-3 TRBV7-9 TRBD2 CASSDGLAGGPDTQYF
TRBJ2-4 TRBV6-5 TRBD1 CASSYLGGENIQYF
TRBJ1-5 TRBV5-1 NA CASSLSPGGNQPQHF
TRBJ1-5 TRBV27 NA CASSLSVGEYFQPQHF
TRBJ2-1 TRBV29-1 TRBD2 CSVKSGLAGWDEQFF
TRBJ2-7 TRBV5-1 TRBD2 CASSTLAGGYEQYF
TRBJ1-4 TRBV6-5 NA CASRQGEKLFF
TRBJ2-6 TRBV2 NA CASRGSSGANVLTF
TRBJ2-5 TRBV23-1 NA CASSQGGQETQYF
TRBJ2-3 TRBV21-1 NA CAYLGDLLNTDTQYF
TRBJ2-2 TRBV7-3 NA CASSLVRDGDTGELFF
TRBJ1-2 TRBV10-3 NA CAISESPTKASLGYTF
TRBJ1-3 TRBV9 NA CASSVESHGNTIYF
TRBJ1-2 TRBV11-2 NA CASSLEQDYGYTF
TRBJ2-7 TRBV4-2 NA CASSQLAWRDTSEQYF
TRBJ2-1 TRBV9 NA CASSDRSYNEQFF
TRBJ2-1 TRBV5-3 NA CARSSGLLKSYNEQFF
TRBJ2-5 TRBV10-3 TRBD2 CAIRAGGQETQYF
TRBJ1-2 TRBV19 TRBD1 CASSMRGGNYGYTF
TRBJ1-4 TRBV5-4 TRBD1 CASSPGQITEKLFF
TRBJ1-2 TRBV7-3 NA CASSLRQDYGYTF
TRBJ2-2 TRBV2 NA CASSERRDSLDTGELFF
TRBJ1-1 TRBV29-1 NA CSVGGWGTEAFF
TRBJ1-4 TRBV10-2 NA CASRSGAANEKLFF
TRBJ1-2 TRBV7-8 NA CASNPGGPYGYTF
TRBJ2-1 TRBV12-2 NA CASRLAGNNEQFF
TRBJ2-5 TRBV7-6 TRBD1 CASSPGTEEETQYF
TRBJ2-7 TRBV7-3 NA CASSPPGSYEQYF
TRBJ1-2 TRBV29-1 NA CSVAAAGYTF
TRBJ1-2 TRBV5-4 NA CASSPGLTLYGYTF